This TCR beta chain is drawn from a study of shared clonotypes between healthy human individuals. With respect to this clone: Its target is unknown.

Terminally differentiated effector memory CD45RA+ cells were left out of the naive CD8 fraction, which was CD45RO-negative and positively selected for CCR7. Study-wide results and caveats: Measured sharing among donors was expected to vary with sequencing depth. Relative to their counterparts shared across all four donors, non-shared clonotypes exhibited diminished generation probabilities.

In the authors' workflow: Filtering differed for immunoSEQ, which gave only junction sequences without quality scores. The data were produced by immunoSEQ multiplex PCR, yet TCRdb's version contains in-frame clones alone and is incomplete. That table gives V, J and clone size, and the DNA gave D and trimming. The sample has hundreds of thousands of clones, nearly 98% seen once. The source is a young man in good health. Specimen: naive CD8+ T cells sorted from blood.

CDR3 region: CASSPNSPPRTSSYNEQFF. The CDR3 DNA reads as TGTGCCAGCTCACCAAACTCCCCCCCACGGACTAGCTCCTACAATGAGCAGTTCTTC. This chain joins TRBV18 and TRBJ2-1; 7 bases match TRBD2. The CDR3 contains 19 residues. The germline gives CDR1 KGHSH, CDR2 LQKENI. With 2 bases clipped from V and 0 bases from J, the junction kept 13 bases outside the gene matches.